The 2 T cell receptor beta chains presented below share a single source sample, sequenced in a study of blood T cell repertoires in COVID-19. This table comes from immunoSEQ multiplex PCR, and its TCRdb copy is limited to in-frame clones, with some not included. The sample holds about 130,000 clones, approximately 85% seen once. Sequenced: peripheral blood. Receptor source: a human donor in a cohort sampled during active COVID-19.

This clone has only a few counts. J is TRBJ1-1 and V is TRBV5-6; D unresolved. CDR3 length equals 11 residues. Germline assignment: CDR1 SGHDT and CDR2 YYEEEE. V lost 1 base to trimming and J lost 7 bases, with 5 bases between them. The DNA of the CDR3 is TGTGCCAGCAGCTTGTCCGGTGAAGCTTTCTTT. Translated: CASSLSGEAFF. The variable domain in full, completed from reference TRBV5-6 and TRBJ1-1, reads DAGVTQSPTHLIKTRGQQVTLRCSPKSGHDTVSWYQQALGQGPQFIFQYYEEEERQRGNFPDRFSGHQFPNYSSELNVNALLLGDSALYLCASSLSGEAFFGQGTRLTVV.

The chain employs TRBV30 and TRBJ1-5, with TRBD1 matching over 10 bases. Germline V gene data show CDR1 as GTSNPN and CDR2 as SVGIG (reference sequence). J gave up 5 bases and V 2 bases, and 3 bases lay outside the gene matches. CDR3 length: 14 residues. CDR3 nucleotides: TGTGCCTGGAGTAAGGACAGGGGGGATCAGCCCCAGCATTTT. The encoded protein is CAWSKDRGDQPQHF.